This TCR beta chain was captured in a study of T cell responses to AZD1222 COVID-19 vaccine. Produced via immunoSEQ multiplex PCR; TCRdb's table is partial and in-frame only. The table has approximately 110,000 clones, about 91% seen once. The origin of this receptor is an adult in good health. The material sequenced was peripheral blood, taken on day 0 of AZD1222 vaccination.

CDR3 bases: TGTGCCAGCAGCGAGAGCGGGACAGGGGGTATTGGCTACACCTTC. Translating it yields CASSESGTGGIGYTF. V and J are TRBV9 and TRBJ1-2, with TRBD1 matching 11 bases. CDR1 and CDR2 from the germline V gene are SGDLS and YYNGEE. This CDR3 contains 15 residues. V gave up 3 bases and J gave up 7 bases; unmatched junction bases: 8.